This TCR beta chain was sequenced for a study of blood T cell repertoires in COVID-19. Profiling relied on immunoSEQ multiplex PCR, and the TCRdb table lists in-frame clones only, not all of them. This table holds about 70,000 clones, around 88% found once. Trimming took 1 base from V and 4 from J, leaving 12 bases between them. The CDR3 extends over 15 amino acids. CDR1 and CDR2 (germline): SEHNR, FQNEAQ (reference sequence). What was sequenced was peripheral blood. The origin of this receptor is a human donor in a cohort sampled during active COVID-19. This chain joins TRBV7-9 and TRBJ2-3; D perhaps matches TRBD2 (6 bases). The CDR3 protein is CASSLEGREADTQYF. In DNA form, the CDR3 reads TGTGCCAGCAGCTTAGAAGGCAGGGAGGCAGATACGCAGTATTTT.